This entry lists 17 T cell receptor beta chains sequenced from one sample in a study of monozygotic twins with inflammatory bowel disease. TCRdb reprocessed the 5' RACE reads, keeping one entry per CDR3 protein, no DNA. This repertoire comprises approximately 400,000 distinct CDR3 sequences; its ten largest clones make up approximately 2.3%. Sequences were obtained from blood. These receptors were collected from a human donor with ulcerative colitis or Crohn's disease, or a healthy co-twin of an affected twin (not recorded which).

The chain uses TRBV18 and TRBJ2-7; without DNA, the TCRdb call of TRBD1 cannot be checked. The CDR3 runs to 12 residues. The germline V gene encodes CDR1 KGHSH and CDR2 LQKENI. The chain's CDR3 is CASSLGPPDQYF.

The rearrangement joins TRBV30 to TRBJ1-2. This CDR3 is 13 amino acids long. Germline V CDR1 and CDR2: GTSNPN, SVGIG (reference sequence). The chain's CDR3 is CAWSVRGVDGYTF.

This chain's CDR3 is CASSPIDSKNIQYF. The chain carries TRBV25-1 and TRBJ2-4. This CDR3 contains 14 residues. Looked up from germline, CDR1 is MGHDK and CDR2 is SYGVNS. Based on the CDR3 plus reference TRBV25-1 and TRBJ2-4, the full variable domain is EADIYQTPRYLVIGTGKKITLECSQTMGHDKMYWYQQDPGMELHLIHYSYGVNSTEKGDLSSESTVSRIRTEHFPLTLESARPSHTSQYLCASSPIDSKNIQYFGAGTRLSVL.

This chain's CDR3 is CASTLGGQPQHF. The J gene is TRBJ1-5, the V gene TRBV12-3 or TRBV12-4; the TCRdb D gene call, TRBD1, has no DNA to confirm it. The CDR3 sequence is 12 residues long.

This chain links TRBV5-1 with TRBJ1-5; TCRdb reports TRBD1, a call that lacks DNA to check it against. The CDR3 length is 15 residues. Germline V CDR1 and CDR2: SGHRS, YFSETQ. CDR3: CASSPGQGGGQPQHF.

V is TRBV5-1 and J is TRBJ2-4; no DNA is available, so the TRBD1 call from TCRdb remains unchecked. The CDR3 is 14 amino acids. Germline V CDR1 and CDR2: SGHRS, YFSETQ. CDR3 residues: CASSLGQGANIQYF.

The chain recombines TRBV7-9 with TRBJ1-2. The CDR3 consists of 13 residues. Germline V lookup: CDR1 SEHNR, CDR2 FQNEAQ (reference sequence). CDR3 in amino acids: CASSSGGVVGYTF.

This chain links TRBV5-5 with TRBJ2-7; the D call from TCRdb, TRBD1, cannot be confirmed without DNA. Germline CDR1 reads SGHKS; CDR2 reads YYEKEE (reference sequence). This CDR3 has 16 residues. CDR3: CASSTRGGQGSYEQYF.

The chain couples TRBV9 to TRBJ2-1; TCRdb calls TRBD1, which cannot be checked without DNA. This CDR3 spans 14 amino acids. Germline CDR1 and CDR2: SGDLS and YYNGEE. The CDR3 spells CACSVGGVGDEQFF. The whole variable domain, filled in from reference TRBV9 and TRBJ2-1, reads DSGVTQTPKHLITATGQRVTLRCSPRSGDLSVYWYQQSLDQGLQFLIQYYNGEERAKGNILERFSAQQFPDLHSELNLSSLELGDSALYFCACSVGGVGDEQFFGPGTRLTVL.

The V gene is TRBV29-1, the J gene TRBJ1-2; the TCRdb D gene call, TRBD1, has no DNA to confirm it. CDR1 is SQVTM and CDR2 is ANQGSEA in the germline V gene. The CDR3 sequence is 15 residues long. Here the CDR3 reads CSVAGADNTNYGYTF.

The genes are TRBV20-1 and TRBJ2-1; TCRdb gives TRBD2 as the D gene, but with no DNA this cannot be confirmed. This CDR3 region has 13 residues. Per the germline V gene, CDR1 is DFQATT and CDR2 is SNEGSKA (reference sequence). The CDR3 protein is CSARGTGNNEQFF.

This rearrangement joins TRBV20-1 to TRBJ2-1; TCRdb lists TRBD2, though no DNA is available to test this call. This CDR3 contains 15 residues. The germline V gene encodes CDR1 DFQATT and CDR2 SNEGSKA (reference sequence). CDR3 residues: CSAPLSGALSGEQFF.

The chain couples TRBV20-1 to TRBJ1-2; the D gene TCRdb calls, TRBD1, cannot be checked with no DNA. The CDR3 length is 12 residues. Germline V gives CDR1 DFQATT, CDR2 SNEGSKA (reference sequence). The CDR3 loop reads CSAEDRPYGYTF.

The V gene is TRBV10-3, the J gene TRBJ1-5; checking the TCRdb D call of TRBD1 is not possible without DNA. The CDR3 length is 17 residues. The V gene's germline CDR1 is ENHRY and CDR2 SYGVKD. CDR3 sequence reads: CAISESIGLGGNQPQHF.

The genes are TRBV12-3 or TRBV12-4 and TRBJ2-5; TCRdb's D call of TRBD1 is untestable without DNA. The CDR3 has 16 amino acids. The CDR3: CASSPRSRRGQETQYF.

The chain uses TRBV5-6 and TRBJ2-1; TCRdb picks TRBD2, but there is no DNA to check that call. The CDR3 runs 16 residues. Germline V gene data show CDR1 as SGHDT and CDR2 as YYEEEE. CDR3 region: CASSLGLAGGGNEQFF.

The chain has TRBV6-1 and TRBJ2-5; with no DNA, the TCRdb D assignment of TRBD2 cannot be verified. The CDR3 has 18 residues. CDR1 is MNHNS, CDR2 SASEGT, per germline. CDR3 sequence reads: CASTLGQGGGLALETQYF.